Below, 5 T cell receptor beta chains from the same sample are listed, as sequenced in a study of radiotherapy plus CTLA-4 blockade in lung cancer. Profiled with immunoSEQ multiplex PCR; TCRdb holds only in-frame clones, not every one. The sample has 80,000 to 100,000 clones; approximately 86% are singletons. Here the sequenced sample was peripheral blood, taken from a patient treated with radiotherapy plus ipilimumab. These receptors were obtained from a human donor with non-small cell lung cancer that progressed on radiotherapy plus ipilimumab.

This clone was recorded only once. The chain couples TRBV7-9 to TRBJ2-2; no clear D gene. This CDR3 region has 15 residues. Between the trimmed V and J ends, which lost 5 bases and 3 bases, there was a span of 13 bases. Germline V gene data show CDR1 as SEHNR and CDR2 as FQNEAQ (reference sequence). CDR3 sequence reads: CASSPEGPYTGELFF. Written as DNA, the CDR3 is TGTGCCAGCAGCCCGGAAGGGCCTTACACCGGGGAGCTGTTTTTT. The full variable domain, rest sourced from reference TRBV7-9 and TRBJ2-2, is DTGVSQNPRHKITKRGQNVTFRCDPISEHNRLYWYRQTLGQGPEFLTYFQNEAQLEKSRLLSDRFSAERPKGSFSTLEIQRTEQGDSAMYLCASSPEGPYTGELFFGEGSRLTVL.

The V gene is TRBV4-1, the J gene TRBJ2-1, with D perhaps TRBD2 (5 bases). The V end lost 0 bases, the J end lost 9 bases, and 15 bases lay between the germline ends. The CDR3 has 15 residues. CDR1 is MGHRA, CDR2 YSYEKL, per germline. Written as DNA, the CDR3 is TGCGCCAGCAGCCAAGATCGCCTAGCCCTCGGTGAGCAGTTCTTC. This gives the protein CASSQDRLALGEQFF.

This chain uses TRBV5-1 with TRBJ2-1; TRBD2 aligns across 16 bases. This CDR3 region has 17 residues. The ends lost 4 bases at V and 4 bases at J; junction bases unmatched: 5. Germline CDR1 reads SGHRS; CDR2 reads YFSETQ. The DNA of the CDR3 is TGCGCCAGCAGCACGGGACTAGCGGGAGGGTTGTACAATGAGCAGTTCTTC. Translation: CASSTGLAGGLYNEQFF.

The chain employs TRBV18 and TRBJ2-3; no firm D call. Germline V gives CDR1 KGHSH, CDR2 LQKENI. The germline V and J ends were trimmed by 3 bases and 9 bases, with 22 bases remaining between them. The CDR3 consists of 16 residues. CDR3 region: CASSPIDAMSDVTQYF. CDR3 coding DNA: TGTGCCAGCTCACCCATTGACGCGATGTCGGATGTCACGCAGTATTTT.

The chain employs TRBV5-1 and TRBJ2-1, with D maybe TRBD2 (7 bases). Trimming took 0 bases from V and 9 from J, leaving 10 bases between them. The germline V gene encodes CDR1 SGHRS and CDR2 YFSETQ. The CDR3 runs to 13 residues. This CDR3 reads CASSLEGGGEQFF. The CDR3 DNA follows: TGCGCCAGCAGCTTGGAGGGAGGGGGTGAGCAGTTCTTC.